A selection of T cell receptor beta chains follows, all from one sample in a study of cytomegalovirus exposure and HLA in healthy donors. The table came from immunoSEQ multiplex PCR; TCRdb's copy has only in-frame clones and leaves some out. The profile shows around 200,000 clones, approximately 86% of them singletons. The sequenced material came from PBMCs. The receptor source for this set is a woman in her thirties in good health and CMV-seronegative. CDR3s include the opening cysteine and the closing phenylalanine or tryptophan. A D gene is named only where the DNA matches it firmly. Only part of the rows carry a size: once, few, many, or a class if the clone is expanded.

>TRBD2|TRBV7-9|TRBJ2-5|.
CASSSGLAGDLVQETQYF
TGTGCCAGCAGCTCGGGACTAGCGGGGGACCTGGTCCAAGAGACCCAGTACTTC
>TRBD2|TRBV28|TRBJ2-3|.
CASSPPRTSGRADTQYF
TGTGCCAGCAGTCCCCCCCGGACTAGCGGGAGGGCAGATACGCAGTATTTT
>.|TRBV5-1|TRBJ1-1|.
CASSLAGGLNTEAFF
TGCGCCAGCAGCTTGGCCGGTGGTCTGAACACTGAAGCTTTCTTT
>TRBD2|TRBV4-1|TRBJ2-3|.
CASSQDPRLAGLTDTQYF
TGCGCCAGCAGCCAAGATCCTCGACTAGCGGGTCTCACAGATACGCAGTATTTT
>TRBD1|TRBV28|TRBJ1-1|few
CASSLPLTGRPTFF
TGTGCCAGCAGTCTCCCGCTGACAGGGCGGCCCACTTTCTTT
>TRBD1|TRBV6-5|TRBJ1-5|.
CASRTGQGNQPQHF
TGTGCCAGCAGAACAGGACAGGGGAATCAGCCCCAGCATTTT
>TRBD2|TRBV7-7|TRBJ2-2|.
CASSPTSSTGELFF
TGTGCTAGCAGCCCGACTAGCAGCACCGGGGAGCTGTTTTTT
>TRBD2|TRBV10-1|TRBJ2-3|few
CASSPTGEGPTDTQYF
TGCGCCAGCAGCCCCACCGGGGAGGGCCCAACAGATACGCAGTATTTT
>TRBD1|TRBV7-9|TRBJ1-4|.
CASSRTGAGEKLFF
TGTGCCAGCAGCCGGACAGGGGCGGGTGAAAAACTGTTTTTT
>.|TRBV30|TRBJ1-1|.
CAWSVHKNTEAFF
TGTGCCTGGAGTGTCCACAAGAACACTGAAGCTTTCTTT
>TRBD1|TRBV27|TRBJ1-2|.
CASSRDRGRRGYTF
TGTGCCAGCAGTCGGGACAGGGGTAGGAGAGGCTACACCTTC
>.|TRBV19|TRBJ1-5|.
CASSILSGNNQPQHF
TGTGCCAGTAGTATTTTGAGCGGGAACAATCAGCCCCAGCATTTT
>TRBD1|TRBV4-2|TRBJ1-2|.
CASSTTGVGGYTF
TGTGCCAGCAGCACGACAGGGGTCGGGGGCTACACCTTC
>TRBD1|TRBV28|TRBJ2-2|.
CASSTDRGHWRELFF
TGTGCCAGCAGTACAGACAGGGGGCATTGGAGGGAGCTGTTTTTT
>TRBD2|TRBV18|TRBJ2-3|.
CASSPGSGGPPDTQYF
TGTGCCAGCTCACCGGGAAGCGGGGGGCCCCCAGATACGCAGTATTTT
>.|TRBV5-1|TRBJ2-4|.
CASSLGGLAPFQDIQYF
TGCGCCAGCAGCTTGGGGGGCCTAGCGCCCTTTCAGGACATTCAGTACTTC
>.|TRBV7-8|TRBJ2-1|.
CASSSWTVELSSQFF
TGTGCCAGCAGCTCCTGGACAGTCGAACTATCTTCGCAGTTCTTC
>TRBD1|TRBV19|TRBJ1-1|once
CASSTGGRLNTEAFF
TGTGCCAGTTCTACAGGGGGCCGGCTGAACACTGAAGCTTTCTTT
>.|TRBV7-9|TRBJ1-1|.
CASSPLGQTEAFF
TGTGCCAGCAGCCCACTCGGACAGACTGAAGCTTTCTTT
>TRBD1|TRBV5-1|TRBJ2-2|.
CASSTGQGANTGELFF
TGCGCCAGCAGCACAGGACAGGGGGCCAACACCGGGGAGCTGTTTTTT
>TRBD1|TRBV5-1|TRBJ2-5|few
CASSLSPGTGGDETQYF
TGCGCCAGCAGCTTGAGTCCCGGGACAGGGGGAGATGAGACCCAGTACTTC
>.|TRBV4-1|TRBJ1-2|few
CASSRTPLNGYTF
TGCGCCAGCAGCCGGACACCTCTCAATGGCTACACCTTC
>TRBD2|TRBV5-1|TRBJ2-1|.
CASSSPGRGGDSEQFF
TGCGCCAGCAGCTCCCCTGGGCGCGGGGGGGACTCCGAGCAGTTCTTC
>TRBD1|TRBV5-1|TRBJ1-2|.
CASSSGTGAYVYTF
TGCGCCAGCAGCTCCGGGACAGGGGCGTATGTCTACACCTTC
>TRBD1|TRBV5-1|TRBJ2-7|.
CASSIDGQGQYEQYF
TGCGCCAGCAGCATAGATGGACAGGGGCAATACGAGCAGTACTTC
>.|TRBV7-7|TRBJ2-5|.
CASSLASGRQETQYF
TGTGCTAGCAGCTTAGCAAGTGGCAGGCAAGAGACCCAGTACTTC
>.|TRBV5-6|TRBJ1-5|.
CASSHRFSNQPQHF
TGTGCCAGCAGTCATAGATTTAGCAATCAGCCCCAGCATTTT
>.|TRBV15|TRBJ2-1|.
CATSLLKGGYNEQFF
TGTGCCACCAGCTTATTAAAAGGCGGCTACAATGAGCAGTTCTTC
>.|TRBV9|TRBJ1-3|.
CASSVDSYSGNTIYF
TGTGCCAGCAGCGTAGACAGCTACTCTGGAAACACCATATATTTT
>TRBD1|TRBV7-8|TRBJ2-7|.
CASSARPGQGYEQYF
TGTGCCAGCAGCGCCAGACCGGGACAGGGCTACGAGCAGTACTTC
>TRBD2|TRBV29-1|TRBJ2-1|.
CSGRDGRAYNEQFF
TGCAGCGGTAGAGACGGGAGGGCCTACAATGAGCAGTTCTTC
>TRBD1|TRBV29-1|TRBJ2-2|few
CSVSQGDGELFF
TGCAGCGTGTCACAGGGGGACGGGGAGCTGTTTTTT
>TRBD2|TRBV29-1|TRBJ2-1|.
CSVDSSGGDEQFF
TGCAGCGTTGATTCTAGCGGGGGAGATGAGCAGTTCTTC
>.|TRBV7-9|TRBJ1-3|.
CASSLVSGLSGNTIYF
TGTGCCAGCAGCTTAGTTTCGGGACTCTCTGGAAACACCATATATTTT
>.|TRBV10-3|TRBJ2-5|.
CAISESTDPEETQYF
TGTGCCATCAGTGAGTCGACAGACCCCGAGGAGACCCAGTACTTC
>.|TRBV6-1|TRBJ1-2|.
CASRVSDSYGYTF
TGTGCCAGCAGAGTTTCGGACAGCTATGGCTACACCTTC
>.|TRBV5-1|TRBJ2-2|.
CASSLAAGRRTGELFF
TGCGCCAGCAGCTTGGCGGCAGGGAGGCGTACCGGGGAGCTGTTTTTT
>.|TRBV2|TRBJ1-1|.
CASMAGSNTEAFF
TGTGCCAGCATGGCAGGGTCGAATACTGAAGCTTTCTTT
>.|TRBV2|TRBJ2-1|.
CASSAPLSEQFF
TGTGCCAGCAGTGCCCCGCTGAGTGAGCAGTTCTTC
>TRBD1|TRBV7-2|TRBJ2-7|.
CASSLAWRQGLGEQYF
TGTGCCAGCAGCTTAGCGTGGAGACAGGGGTTGGGCGAGCAGTACTTC
>.|TRBV7-2|TRBJ1-3|.
CASSLEPGVYTIYF
TGTGCCAGCAGCTTAGAGCCAGGGGTATACACCATATATTTT
>.|TRBV19|TRBJ2-1|.
CASSGTRWDNEQFF
TGTGCCAGTAGCGGGACAAGATGGGACAATGAGCAGTTCTTC
>TRBD1|TRBV14|TRBJ2-3|.
CASSVGGRGRSDTQYF
TGTGCCAGCAGCGTTGGGGGCAGGGGGCGCTCAGATACGCAGTATTTT
>.|TRBV30|TRBJ2-5|.
CAWAAAQTQYF
TGTGCCTGGGCTGCGGCGCAGACCCAGTACTTC
>.|TRBV10-3|TRBJ2-4|.
CAISESPSNIQYF
TGTGCCATCAGTGAATCCCCGTCCAACATTCAGTACTTC
>.|TRBV28|TRBJ2-7|.
CATLGLLYEQYF
TGTGCCACCCTCGGACTACTCTACGAGCAGTACTTC
>TRBD2|TRBV18|TRBJ2-1|.
CASSPPSSGGSYNEQFF
TGTGCCAGCTCACCACCGTCCAGCGGGGGGTCTTACAATGAGCAGTTCTTC
>TRBD1|TRBV7-7|TRBJ2-1|.
CASSLGGQYNEQFF
TGTGCTAGCAGCTTAGGGGGACAGTACAATGAGCAGTTCTTC
>.|TRBV21-1|TRBJ1-2|.
CASSKSKDRGDGYTF
TGTGCCAGCAGCAAATCGAAGGACAGGGGGGATGGCTACACCTTC
>TRBD1|TRBV28|TRBJ2-7|.
CASSFRDRPYEQYF
TGTGCCAGCAGTTTCAGGGACAGACCCTACGAGCAGTACTTC
>TRBD2|TRBV5-1|TRBJ2-5|.
CASKGLAGVRGETQYF
TGCGCCAGCAAGGGACTAGCGGGAGTAAGAGGAGAGACCCAGTACTTC
>.|TRBV11-2|TRBJ2-1|few
CASSLDLRSGRANEQFF
TGTGCCAGCAGCTTAGATCTTCGTTCGGGCAGGGCGAATGAGCAGTTCTTC